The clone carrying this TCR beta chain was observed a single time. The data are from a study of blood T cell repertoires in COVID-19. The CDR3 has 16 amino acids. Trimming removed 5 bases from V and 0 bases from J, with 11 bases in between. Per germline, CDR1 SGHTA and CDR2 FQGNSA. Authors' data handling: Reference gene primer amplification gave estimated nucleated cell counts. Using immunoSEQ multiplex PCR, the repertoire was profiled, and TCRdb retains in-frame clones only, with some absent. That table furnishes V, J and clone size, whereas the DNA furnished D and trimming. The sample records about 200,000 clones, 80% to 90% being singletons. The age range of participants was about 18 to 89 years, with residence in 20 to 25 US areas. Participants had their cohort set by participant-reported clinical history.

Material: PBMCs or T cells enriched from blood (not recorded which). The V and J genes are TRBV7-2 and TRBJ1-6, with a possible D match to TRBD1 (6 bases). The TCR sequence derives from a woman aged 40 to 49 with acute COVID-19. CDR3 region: CASSIGQSSYNSPLHF. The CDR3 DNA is TGTGCCAGCAGCATAGGACAGTCCTCCTATAATTCACCCCTCCACTTT.